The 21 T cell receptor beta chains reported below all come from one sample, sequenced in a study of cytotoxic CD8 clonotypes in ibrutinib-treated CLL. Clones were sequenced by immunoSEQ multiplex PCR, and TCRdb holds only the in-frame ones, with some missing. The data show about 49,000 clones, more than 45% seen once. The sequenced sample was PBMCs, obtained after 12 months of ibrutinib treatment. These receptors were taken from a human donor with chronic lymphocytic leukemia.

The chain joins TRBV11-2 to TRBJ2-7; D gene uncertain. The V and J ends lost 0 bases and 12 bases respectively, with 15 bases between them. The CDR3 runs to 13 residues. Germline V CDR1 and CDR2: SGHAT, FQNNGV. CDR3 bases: TGTGCCAGCAGCTTAGATAATTTGCGCGTTCGGTACTTC. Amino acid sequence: CASSLDNLRVRYF.

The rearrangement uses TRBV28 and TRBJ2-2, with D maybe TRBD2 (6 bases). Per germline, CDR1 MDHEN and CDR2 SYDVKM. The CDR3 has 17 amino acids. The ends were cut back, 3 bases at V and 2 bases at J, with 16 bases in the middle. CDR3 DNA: TGTGCCAGCAGTTTCCCCCTCGGGAGCCATAACACCGGGGAGCTGTTTTTT. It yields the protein CASSFPLGSHNTGELFF.

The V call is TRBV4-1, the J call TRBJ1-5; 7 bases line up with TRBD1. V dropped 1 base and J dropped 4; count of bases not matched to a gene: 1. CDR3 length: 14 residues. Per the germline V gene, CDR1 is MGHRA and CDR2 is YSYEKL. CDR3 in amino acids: CASSQGTGNQPQHF. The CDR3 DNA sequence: TGCGCCAGCAGCCAAGGGACAGGTAATCAGCCCCAGCATTTT.

The CDR3 nucleotides read TGTGCCAGCCGGCAGGCGGGAGTTGAGCCCCAGCATTTT. It codes for CASRQAGVEPQHF. This rearrangement joins TRBV6-6 to TRBJ1-5, with D unclear. Trimming cost V 8 bases and J 8 bases, with 16 bases left between them. The germline V gene has CDR1 MNHNY and CDR2 SVGAGI (reference sequence). The CDR3 is 13 amino acids.

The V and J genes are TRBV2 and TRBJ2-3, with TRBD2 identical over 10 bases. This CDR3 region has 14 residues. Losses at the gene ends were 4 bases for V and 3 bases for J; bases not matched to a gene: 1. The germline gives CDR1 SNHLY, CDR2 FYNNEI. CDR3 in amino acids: CASSATSGTDTQYF. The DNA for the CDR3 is TGTGCCAGCAGTGCGACTAGCGGGACAGATACGCAGTATTTT.

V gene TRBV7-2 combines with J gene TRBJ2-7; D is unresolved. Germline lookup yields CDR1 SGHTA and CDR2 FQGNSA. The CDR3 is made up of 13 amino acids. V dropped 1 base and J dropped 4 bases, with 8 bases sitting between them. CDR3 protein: CASSLGPEYEQYF. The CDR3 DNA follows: TGTGCCAGCAGCTTAGGCCCTGAGTACGAGCAGTACTTC.

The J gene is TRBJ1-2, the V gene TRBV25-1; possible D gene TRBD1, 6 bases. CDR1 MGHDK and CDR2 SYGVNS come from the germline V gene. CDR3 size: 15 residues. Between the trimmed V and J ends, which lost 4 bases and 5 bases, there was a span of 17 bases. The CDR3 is CASSGSTGLGYGYTF. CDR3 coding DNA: TGTGCCAGCAGTGGGAGTACAGGGCTAGGTTATGGCTACACCTTC.

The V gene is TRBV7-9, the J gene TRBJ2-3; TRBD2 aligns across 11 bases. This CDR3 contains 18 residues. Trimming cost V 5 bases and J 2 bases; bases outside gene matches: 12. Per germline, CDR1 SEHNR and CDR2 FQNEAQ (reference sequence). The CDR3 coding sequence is TGTGCCAGCAGCGCGTCTAGCGGGAGGCTCATTCTCACAGATACGCAGTATTTT. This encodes CASSASSGRLILTDTQYF.

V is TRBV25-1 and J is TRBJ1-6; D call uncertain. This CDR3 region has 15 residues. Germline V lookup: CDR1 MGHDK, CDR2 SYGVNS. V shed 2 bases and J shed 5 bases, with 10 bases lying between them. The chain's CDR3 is CASSERRGDNSPLHF. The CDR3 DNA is TGTGCCAGCAGTGAAAGACGAGGCGATAATTCACCCCTCCACTTT.

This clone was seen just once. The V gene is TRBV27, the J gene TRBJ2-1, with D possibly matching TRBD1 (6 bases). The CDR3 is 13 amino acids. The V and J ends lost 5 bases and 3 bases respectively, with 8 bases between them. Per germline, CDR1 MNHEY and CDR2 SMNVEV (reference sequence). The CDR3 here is CASSVGGYNEQFF. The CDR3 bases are TGTGCCAGCAGTGTAGGGGGCTACAATGAGCAGTTCTTC.

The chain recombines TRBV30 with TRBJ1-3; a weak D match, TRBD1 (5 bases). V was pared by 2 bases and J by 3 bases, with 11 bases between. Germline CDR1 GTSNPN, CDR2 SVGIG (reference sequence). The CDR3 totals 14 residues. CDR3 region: CAWSRGPVGNTIYF. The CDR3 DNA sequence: TGTGCCTGGAGTAGGGGTCCAGTTGGAAACACCATATATTTT.

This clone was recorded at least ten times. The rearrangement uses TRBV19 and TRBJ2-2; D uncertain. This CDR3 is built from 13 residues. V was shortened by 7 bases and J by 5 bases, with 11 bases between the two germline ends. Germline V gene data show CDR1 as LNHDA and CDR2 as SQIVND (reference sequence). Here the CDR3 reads CASTHFVTGELFF. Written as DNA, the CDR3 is TGTGCCAGTACCCATTTTGTAACCGGGGAGCTGTTTTTT.

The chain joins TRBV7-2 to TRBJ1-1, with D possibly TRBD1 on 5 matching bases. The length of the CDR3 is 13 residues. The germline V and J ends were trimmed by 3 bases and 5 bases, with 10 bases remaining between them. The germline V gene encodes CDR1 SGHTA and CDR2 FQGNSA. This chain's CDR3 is CASSFRGRTEAFF. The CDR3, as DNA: TGTGCCAGCAGCTTTCGGGGGAGGACTGAAGCTTTCTTT.

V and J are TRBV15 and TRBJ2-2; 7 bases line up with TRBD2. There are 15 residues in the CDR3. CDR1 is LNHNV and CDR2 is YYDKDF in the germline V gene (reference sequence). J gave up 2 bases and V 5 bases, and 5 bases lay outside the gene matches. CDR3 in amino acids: CATSWGGTNTGELFF. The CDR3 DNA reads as TGTGCCACCAGCTGGGGGGGGACCAACACCGGGGAGCTGTTTTTT.

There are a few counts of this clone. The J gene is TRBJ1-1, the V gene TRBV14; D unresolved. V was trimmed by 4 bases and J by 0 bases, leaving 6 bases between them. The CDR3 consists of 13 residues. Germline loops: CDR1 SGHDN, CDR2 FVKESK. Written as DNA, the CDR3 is TGTGCCAGCAGCCTCGATATGAACACTGAAGCTTTCTTT. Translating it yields CASSLDMNTEAFF.

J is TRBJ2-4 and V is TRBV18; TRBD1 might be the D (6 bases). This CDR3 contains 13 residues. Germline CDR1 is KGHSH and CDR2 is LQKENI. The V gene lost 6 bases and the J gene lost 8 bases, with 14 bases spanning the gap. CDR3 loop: CASSPRGGDIQYF. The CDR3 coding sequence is TGTGCCAGCTCGCCCAGGGGTGGTGACATTCAGTACTTC. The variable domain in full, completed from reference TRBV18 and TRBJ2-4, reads NAGVMQNPRHLVRRRGQEARLRCSPMKGHSHVYWYRQLPEEGLKFMVYLQKENIIDESGMPKERFSAEFPKEGPSILRIQQVVRGDSAAYFCASSPRGGDIQYFGAGTRLSVL.

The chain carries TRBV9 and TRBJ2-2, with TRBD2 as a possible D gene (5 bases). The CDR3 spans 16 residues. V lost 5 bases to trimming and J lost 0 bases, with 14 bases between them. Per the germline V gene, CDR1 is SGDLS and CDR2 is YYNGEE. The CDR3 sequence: CASSGRLASNTGELFF. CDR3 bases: TGTGCCAGCAGTGGTCGGCTAGCTTCGAACACCGGGGAGCTGTTTTTT. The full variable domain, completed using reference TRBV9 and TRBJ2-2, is DSGVTQTPKHLITATGQRVTLRCSPRSGDLSVYWYQQSLDQGLQFLIQYYNGEERAKGNILERFSAQQFPDLHSELNLSSLELGDSALYFCASSGRLASNTGELFFGEGSRLTVL.

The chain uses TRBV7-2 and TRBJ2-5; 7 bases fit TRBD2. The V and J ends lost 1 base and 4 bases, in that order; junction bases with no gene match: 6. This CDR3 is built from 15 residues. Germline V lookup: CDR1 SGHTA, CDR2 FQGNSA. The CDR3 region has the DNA TGTGCCAGCAGCTTAGGAGGGAGGGTCCGAGAGACCCAGTACTTC. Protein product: CASSLGGRVRETQYF.

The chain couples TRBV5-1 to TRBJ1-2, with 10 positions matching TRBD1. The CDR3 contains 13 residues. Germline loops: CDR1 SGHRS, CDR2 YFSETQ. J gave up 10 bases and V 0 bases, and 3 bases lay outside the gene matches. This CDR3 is CASSLAGTGAYTF. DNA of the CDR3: TGCGCCAGCAGCTTGGCCGGGACAGGGGCCTACACCTTC.

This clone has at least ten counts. CDR3 nucleotides: TGTGCCAGCAGCTGGATTCAGATGAACACTGAAGCTTTCTTT. This encodes CASSWIQMNTEAFF. V and J are TRBV5-6 and TRBJ1-1; D unresolved. V was shortened by 3 bases and J by 0 bases, with 9 bases between the two germline ends. The germline gives CDR1 SGHDT, CDR2 YYEEEE. The CDR3 spans 14 residues.

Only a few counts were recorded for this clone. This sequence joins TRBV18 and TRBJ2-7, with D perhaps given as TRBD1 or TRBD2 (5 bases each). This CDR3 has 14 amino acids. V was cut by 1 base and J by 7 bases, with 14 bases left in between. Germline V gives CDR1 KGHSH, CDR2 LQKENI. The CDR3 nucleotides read TGTGCCAGCTCACCACGCGGGTCCCCAGGGGAGCAGTACTTC. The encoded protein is CASSPRGSPGEQYF.